This T cell receptor (beta chain) came from a study of cytomegalovirus exposure and HLA in healthy donors. About the study: Early released data comprised around 80 million unique TCRs from HLA-typed donors.

The primer mix had 60 Vbeta and 13 Jbeta primers. The table came from immunoSEQ multiplex PCR; TCRdb's copy has only in-frame clones and leaves some out. The sample consists of 70,000 to 90,000 clones, 65% to 70% of them appearing once. After removal of 4 bases from V and 8 bases from J, the junction contained 10 bases not matched to a gene. In germline, CDR1 is LGHNA, CDR2 YNFKEQ. This CDR3 has 15 amino acids. Turning to this clone: The antigen is unknown.

Study conclusions and caveats: What a later analysis reportedly showed was that an Asian-associated ancestry cluster had fewer N-insertions than the approximately 700-donor mean. Previously analyzed data showed that most TCR beta V segments were productive at a frequency of about 87% or about 30%.

Material for sequencing was PBMCs. J is TRBJ1-4 and V is TRBV4-2, with 7 nucleotides matching TRBD1. This sequence was found in a man in his forties or fifties in good health and CMV-seropositive. The CDR3 DNA is TGTGCCAGCAGCCTTGGTACAGGGGACGGGGAAAAACTGTTTTTT. Its translation is CASSLGTGDGEKLFF.